Following are 14 T cell receptor beta chains from one sample sequenced in a study of tissue T cells after allogeneic stem cell transplantation. TCRdb keeps only in-frame clones here, not all; method: immunoSEQ multiplex PCR. The data hold more than 20,000 clones, with over 55% observed a single time. The sample consisted of spleen. All receptors derive from a female BALB/c mouse in good health. MHC haplotype of the strain: H2-d.

Concerning this clone itself: The genes and germline here are from mouse. The read ends 1 residue early relative to the CDR3; the germline J gene fills the gap. The V call is TRBV19, the J call TRBJ1-4, with a weak D call TRBD1 (6 bases). Germline CDR1 reads FNHDT; CDR2 reads SITEND (reference sequence). Trimming took off 6 bases at V and 3 bases at J, with 9 bases between the two ends. This CDR3 is 13 amino acids long. The chain's CDR3 is CASKDRPNERLFF. CDR3 DNA (partial): TGTGCCAGCAAGGACAGACCCAACGAAAGATTATTT.

For this clone: Gene names refer to mouse genes. The read ends 1 residue early relative to the CDR3; the germline J gene fills the gap. The chain combines TRBV2 with TRBJ2-5; 7 bases are a match to TRBD2. This CDR3 is 17 amino acids long. The trim removed 0 bases at V and 0 bases at J, leaving 6 bases unmatched. In germline, CDR1 is LGHNA, CDR2 YSYQKL. CDR3 residues: CASSQDPGGSNQDTQYF. The sequenced part of the CDR3 DNA is TGTGCCAGCAGCCAAGACCCTGGGGGTTCTAACCAAGACACCCAGTAC. Full variable domain (rest looked up from reference TRBV2 and TRBJ2-5): DPKIIQKPKYLVAVTGSEKILICEQYLGHNAMYWYRQSAKKPLEFMFSYSYQKLMDNQTASSRFQPQSSKKNHLDLQITALKPDDSATYFCASSQDPGGSNQDTQYFGPGTRLLVL.

Turning to this clone: Germline and genes: mouse. The read finishes 1 residue shy of the CDR3 end, and the germline J gene is used to complete it. The chain couples TRBV29 to TRBJ2-7, with D maybe TRBD1 (5 bases). Germline lookup yields CDR1 MSHET and CDR2 SYDVDS. Trimming left V 3 bases short and J 0 bases short, with 12 bases between. The CDR3 has 15 residues. The CDR3 reads CASSFPTGSSYEQYF. CDR3 DNA (partial): TGTGCTAGCAGTTTCCCCACAGGAAGCTCCTATGAACAGTAC.

Notes on this clone: Mouse gene names and germline throughout. The sequence runs out 1 residue before the end of the CDR3; the remainder is reconstructed from the germline J gene. This sequence joins TRBV29 and TRBJ1-4; D is unclear. V gave up 1 base and J gave up 3 bases, with 6 bases separating them. Germline CDR1 MSHET, CDR2 SYDVDS. This CDR3 is built from 14 residues. The CDR3 spells CASSLFLPNERLFF. The sequenced part of the CDR3 DNA is TGTGCTAGCAGTTTATTCCTTCCCAACGAAAGATTATTT.

Turning to this clone: Germline and genes: mouse. The read falls 1 residue short of the CDR3 end, and the missing part is taken from the germline J gene. The V and J genes are TRBV13-2 and TRBJ2-3, with 7 nucleotides matching TRBD1. The CDR3 spans 14 residues. J gave up 0 bases and V 5 bases, and 3 bases lay outside the gene matches. Germline CDR1 NNHNN, CDR2 SYGAGS (reference sequence). This CDR3 is CASGRQGSAETLYF. The CDR3 bases that were read are TGTGCCAGCGGGCGACAGGGAAGTGCAGAAACGCTGTAT.

As to this clone: One end of the junction fails to match germline, which may point to a read error. The gene symbols are mouse symbols. The read ends 1 residue shy of where the CDR3 ends; the end is completed using the germline J gene. The genes are TRBV20 and TRBJ2-3, with TRBD2 identical over 9 bases. CDR1 GFQATS and CDR2 STVNSAI come from the germline V gene. The CDR3 has 14 residues. The CDR3 reads CGARDWDSAETLYF. The covered CDR3 bases are TGTGGTGCTCGGGACTGGGATAGTGCAGAAACGCTGTAT.

Turning to this clone: Genes and germline come from the mouse. The CDR3 end is not reached by the read, which stops 1 residue before it; the germline J gene fills it in. The chain combines TRBV13-2 with TRBJ2-1; 8 nucleotides align to TRBD1. The V gene's germline CDR1 is NNHNN and CDR2 SYGAGS (reference sequence). The CDR3 consists of 13 residues. With V trimmed by 3 bases and J by 6 bases, 2 bases remained unmatched. CDR3 loop: CASGADRGAEQFF. CDR3 DNA, as far as it was read: TGTGCCAGCGGTGCCGACAGGGGTGCTGAGCAGTTC.

With respect to this clone: The gene symbols are mouse symbols. The read halts 1 residue ahead of the CDR3 end, with the missing end drawn from the germline J gene. V gene TRBV5 combines with J gene TRBJ2-3; 8 positions agree with TRBD1. Per germline, CDR1 LGHNA and CDR2 YNLKQL (reference sequence). V shed 0 bases, J shed 1 base, and the junction held 6 bases outside the gene matches. This CDR3 has 17 amino acids. CDR3 DNA (partial): TGTGCCAGCAGCCAAGATTGGCAGGGGGCCGGTGCAGAAACGCTGTAT. It yields the protein CASSQDWQGAGAETLY. The CDR3 in its entirety is CASSQDWQGAGAETLYF.

On this clone: Gene names refer to mouse genes. The read falls 1 residue short of the CDR3 end, and the missing part is taken from the germline J gene. This chain joins TRBV31 and TRBJ2-5, with TRBD2 matching over 8 bases. This CDR3 region has 15 residues. In germline, CDR1 is GKSSPN, CDR2 SITVG. V lost 3 bases to trimming and J lost 0 bases; unmatched junction nucleotides: 5. This CDR3 reads CAWSSWGVNQDTQYF. CDR3 DNA, as far as it was read: TGTGCCTGGAGCTCCTGGGGGGTTAACCAAGACACCCAGTAC.

In the case of this clone: Gene names are the mouse ones. The CDR3 end is not reached by the read, which stops 1 residue before it; the germline J gene fills it in. The chain joins TRBV13-1 to TRBJ2-7; tentative D call: TRBD1 (5 bases). Germline assignment: CDR1 NSHNY and CDR2 SYGAGN. Trimming removed 1 base from V and 4 bases from J, with 12 bases in between. This CDR3 spans 14 amino acids. CDR3 amino acids: CASSDWSGRYEQYF. The covered CDR3 bases are TGTGCCAGCAGTGATTGGTCAGGGAGGTATGAACAGTAC.

Comment on this clone: Germline and genes: mouse. The CDR3 end is not reached by the read, which stops 1 residue before it; the germline J gene fills it in. The chain is built from TRBV29 and TRBJ1-5; tentatively, D is TRBD1 (5 bases). Deletions cut 2 bases from V and 3 bases from J, with 8 bases between. Germline-derived CDR1 and CDR2 are MSHET and SYDVDS. The CDR3 runs to 14 residues. The DNA read from the CDR3 is TGTGCTAGCAGTTTAGAACAGGCCAACCAGGCTCCGCTT. It yields the protein CASSLEQANQAPL. In full, the CDR3 is CASSLEQANQAPLF.

For this clone: Gene names are the mouse ones. The CDR3 bases that were read are TGTGCCAGCAGGGACAGCCAAGACACCCAGTAC. As protein: CASRDSQDTQY. The CDR3, in full, reads CASRDSQDTQYF. V gene TRBV13-1 combines with J gene TRBJ2-5; the D gene is possibly TRBD1 (6 bases). The read finishes 1 residue shy of the CDR3 end, and the germline J gene is used to complete it. Germline assignment: CDR1 NSHNY and CDR2 SYGAGN. The CDR3 runs 12 residues. The ends were cut back, 5 bases at V and 2 bases at J, with 6 bases in the middle.

This clone was observed a handful of times. Gene labels here are mouse ones. The read comes to an end 1 residue before the CDR3 does, leaving the germline J gene to fill in the end. V and J are TRBV13-2 and TRBJ1-2, with 11 bases fitting TRBD1. V shed 2 bases, J shed 1 base, and the junction held 1 base outside the gene matches. The CDR3 is 15 amino acids. CDR1 is NNHNN, CDR2 SYGAGS, per germline (reference sequence). The part of the CDR3 DNA that was read is TGTGCCAGCGGTGAAGGGACAGGGGGAAACTCCGACTACACC. It codes for CASGEGTGGNSDYT. The full-length CDR3 reads as CASGEGTGGNSDYTF.

For this clone: Gene names refer to mouse genes. The read ends 1 residue before the CDR3 terminus; that terminus is restored from the germline J gene. This sample includes further DNA sequences coding for the same CDR3. This rearrangement joins TRBV13-3 to TRBJ2-7; D is perhaps TRBD1 (5 bases). CDR1 is NNHDY and CDR2 is SYVADS in the germline V gene. This CDR3 spans 11 amino acids. Trimming removed 1 base at V and 7 bases at J, with 6 bases between. CDR3 sequence: CASSDRGEQYF. Incomplete CDR3 DNA: TGTGCCAGCAGTGATAGGGGAGAACAGTAC.